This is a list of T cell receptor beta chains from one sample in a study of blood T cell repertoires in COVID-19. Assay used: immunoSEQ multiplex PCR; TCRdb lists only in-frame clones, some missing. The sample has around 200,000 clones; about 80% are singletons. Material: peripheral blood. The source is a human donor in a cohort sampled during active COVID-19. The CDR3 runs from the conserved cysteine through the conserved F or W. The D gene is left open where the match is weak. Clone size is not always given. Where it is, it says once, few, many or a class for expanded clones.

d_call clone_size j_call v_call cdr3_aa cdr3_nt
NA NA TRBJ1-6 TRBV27 CASSLGRGRPLHF TGTGCCAGCAGTTTGGGCCGCGGGCGACCCCTCCACTTT
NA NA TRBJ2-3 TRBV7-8 CASTGGRLGRTDTQYF TGTGCCAGCACCGGGGGTCGGTTGGGCCGCACAGATACGCAGTATTTT
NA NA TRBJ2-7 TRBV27 CASSSYRASYEQYF TGTGCCAGCAGTTCCTACAGGGCCTCCTACGAGCAGTACTTC
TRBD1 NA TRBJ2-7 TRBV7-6 CASSPNPGTESSYEQYF TGTGCCAGCAGCCCAAACCCCGGGACAGAGAGCTCCTACGAGCAGTACTTC
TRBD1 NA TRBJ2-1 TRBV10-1 CASSESPGQGSYNEQFF TGCGCCAGCAGTGAGTCACCGGGACAGGGGTCCTACAATGAGCAGTTCTTC
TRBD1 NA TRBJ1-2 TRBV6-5 CASSSGTANYGYTF TGTGCCAGCAGCTCCGGGACAGCGAACTATGGCTACACCTTC
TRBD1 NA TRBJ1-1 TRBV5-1 CASSFQTGGENTEAFF TGCGCCAGCAGCTTCCAGACAGGGGGGGAGAACACTGAAGCTTTCTTT
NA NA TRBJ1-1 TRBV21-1 CASSNGTGVTEAFF TGTGCCAGCAGCAACGGGACAGGGGTCACTGAAGCTTTCTTT
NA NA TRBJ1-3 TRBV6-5 CASRETVSGNTIYF TGTGCCAGCAGGGAGACAGTCTCTGGAAACACCATATATTTT
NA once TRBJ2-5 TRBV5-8 CASSLAQGETQYF TGTGCCAGCAGCTTGGCCCAGGGAGAGACCCAGTACTTC
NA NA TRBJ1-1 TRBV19 CASSISVNTEAFF TGTGCCAGTAGTATATCAGTAAACACTGAAGCTTTCTTT
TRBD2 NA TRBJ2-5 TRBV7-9 CASSFHPGLGDF TGTGCCAGCAGTTTCCACCCGGGACTAGGGGACTTC
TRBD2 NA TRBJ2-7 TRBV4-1 CASSQDEGGLAGMGEQYF TGCGCCAGCAGCCAAGACGAAGGGGGACTAGCGGGGATGGGCGAGCAGTACTTC
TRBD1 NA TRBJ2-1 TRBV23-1 CASSQGTVYGNEQFF TGCGCCAGCAGTCAAGGGACAGTCTATGGCAATGAGCAGTTCTTC
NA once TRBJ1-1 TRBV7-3 CASSLMAGRTEAFF TGTGCCAGCAGCTTAATGGCAGGGCGGACTGAAGCTTTCTTT
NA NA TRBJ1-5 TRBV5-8 CASSLQGYSNQPQHF TGTGCCAGCAGCTTGCAGGGGTATAGCAATCAGCCCCAGCATTTT
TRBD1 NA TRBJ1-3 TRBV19 CASRGGRGNTIYF TGTGCCAGTAGAGGGGGCCGTGGAAACACCATATATTTT
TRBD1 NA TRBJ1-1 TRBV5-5 CASSLGRGSNTEAFF TGTGCCAGCAGCTTGGGCAGGGGGTCGAACACTGAAGCTTTCTTT
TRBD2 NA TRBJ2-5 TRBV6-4 CASTGIRLAGNQETQYF TGTGCCAGCACTGGAATAAGACTAGCGGGGAACCAAGAGACCCAGTACTTC
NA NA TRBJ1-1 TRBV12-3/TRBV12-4 CASSLGRNTEAFF TGTGCCAGCAGTTTAGGCAGGAACACTGAAGCTTTCTTT
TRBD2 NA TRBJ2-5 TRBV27 CASSLFSSGVETQYF TGTGCCAGCAGTTTATTTTCTAGCGGGGTAGAGACCCAGTACTTC
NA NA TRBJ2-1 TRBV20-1 CSARSDNEQFF TGCAGTGCTAGATCGGACAATGAGCAGTTCTTC
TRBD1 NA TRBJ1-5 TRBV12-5 CASNRGPNQPQHF TGTGCTAGTAACAGGGGCCCCAATCAGCCCCAGCATTTT
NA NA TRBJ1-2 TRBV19 CASSKASQGLKANYGYTF TGTGCCAGTAGCAAGGCGTCCCAGGGACTGAAAGCTAACTATGGCTACACCTTC
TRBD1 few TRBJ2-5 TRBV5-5 CASSLRGTGRQETQYF TGTGCCAGCAGCTTGCGAGGGACAGGGAGGCAAGAGACCCAGTACTTC
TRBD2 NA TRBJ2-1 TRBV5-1 CASSLGLVGEQFF TGCGCCAGCAGCCTAGGACTAGTCGGCGAGCAGTTCTTC
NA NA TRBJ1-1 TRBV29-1 CSVDRGPEAFF TGCAGCGTTGATCGTGGCCCTGAAGCTTTCTTT
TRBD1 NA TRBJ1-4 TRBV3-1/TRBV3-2 CASSPRTGPDEKLFF TGTGCCAGCAGCCCTAGGACAGGGCCGGATGAAAAACTGTTTTTT
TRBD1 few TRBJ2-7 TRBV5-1 CASSGGTGEYEQYF TGCGCCAGCAGCGGCGGGACAGGGGAATACGAGCAGTACTTC
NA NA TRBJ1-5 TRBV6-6 CASAPAGNQPQHF TGTGCCAGCGCACCAGCCGGGAATCAGCCCCAGCATTTT
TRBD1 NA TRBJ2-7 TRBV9 CASSATGSAYEQYF TGTGCCAGCAGCGCGACAGGGTCCGCCTACGAGCAGTACTTC
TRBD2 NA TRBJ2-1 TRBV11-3 CASSLGILAGLNEQFF TGTGCCAGCAGCTTAGGCATCCTAGCGGGACTCAATGAGCAGTTCTTC
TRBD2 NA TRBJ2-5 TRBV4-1 CASSQGERGGETQYF TGCGCCAGCAGCCAAGGGGAGAGGGGAGGGGAGACCCAGTACTTC
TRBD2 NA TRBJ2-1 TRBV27 CASSPGSGNYNEQFF TGTGCCAGTTCACCCGGTAGCGGGAACTACAATGAGCAGTTCTTC
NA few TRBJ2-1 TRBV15 CATSRDQGLVQFF TGTGCCACCAGCAGAGATCAGGGACTGGTACAGTTCTTC
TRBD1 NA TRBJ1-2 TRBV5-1 CASSSSYPGGYGYTF TGCGCCAGCAGCTCATCTTATCCAGGGGGCTATGGCTACACCTTC
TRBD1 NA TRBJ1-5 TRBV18 CASSPRATGVDNQPQHF TGTGCCAGCTCACCCCGAGCTACAGGGGTCGACAATCAGCCCCAGCATTTT
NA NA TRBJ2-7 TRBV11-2 CASSLRGSPPYEQYF TGTGCCAGCAGCTTACGGGGGTCCCCCCCCTACGAGCAGTACTTC
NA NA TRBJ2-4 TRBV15 CATSRVRGLGSSKNIQYF TGTGCCACCAGCAGAGTTAGGGGACTTGGAAGTTCCAAAAACATTCAGTACTTC
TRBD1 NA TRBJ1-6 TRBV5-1 CASSIHTGDNSPLHF TGCGCCAGCAGCATTCACACAGGGGATAATTCACCCCTCCACTTT
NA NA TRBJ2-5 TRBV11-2 CASSAPDTTQYF TGTGCCAGCAGCGCCCCGGACACGACCCAGTACTTC
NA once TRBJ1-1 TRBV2 CASSVDIPGSGIAEAFF TGTGCCAGCAGTGTGGATATTCCAGGGAGCGGGATCGCTGAAGCTTTCTTT
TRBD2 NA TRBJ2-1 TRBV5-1 CASSLAASGNYNEQFF TGCGCCAGCAGCTTGGCTGCTAGCGGGAACTACAATGAGCAGTTCTTC
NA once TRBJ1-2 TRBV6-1 CASSEGRVPYGYTF TGTGCCAGCAGTGAAGGCAGGGTTCCCTATGGCTACACCTTC
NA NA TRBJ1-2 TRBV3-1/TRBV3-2 CASSQAGGYGYTF TGTGCCAGCAGCCAAGCGGGAGGTTATGGCTACACCTTC
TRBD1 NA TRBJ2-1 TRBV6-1 CASSEASIPGQGNWLKSYNEQFF TGTGCCAGCAGTGAAGCGAGTATCCCGGGACAGGGGAATTGGTTGAAGTCCTACAATGAGCAGTTCTTC